This T cell receptor beta chain was observed in a study of blood T cells in healthy people across ages. Points from the study as a whole: Versus aged donors, long-lived donors had higher diversity and more naive CD4+ cells.

Extraction of total RNA produced a minimum of 5.5 micrograms from each sample. With a J-beta primer mix and a sample-barcoded 5' primer, a second PCR ran about 6 to 11 cycles. Every cDNA was tagged by a template-switch adaptor with 12 random nucleotides. One entry per CDR3 protein results from TCRdb running MiXCR on the 5' RACE reads. The data contain about 970,000 distinct CDR3 sequences, 51% of them singletons. Germline CDR1 SQVTM, CDR2 ANQGSEA. The CDR3 runs 11 residues. Of note for this clonotype: As yet, its antigen is unknown. Just one base apart from a much larger clone, this may be a read error.

This TCR was sampled from a woman aged 60 to 75 in good health. Source material: blood. This chain connects TRBV29-1 to TRBJ2-4; unclear D gene. The tail of the sequence fits TRBJ2-7 better, so the J call may be wrong. The CDR3 reads CGVVLDYEQYF. The CDR3 DNA sequence: TGCGGCGTGGTCTTGGACTACGAGCAGTACTTC.